The T cell receptor beta chain described here comes from a study of blood T cell repertoires in COVID-19. Study in general: Some COVID-19 samples were acute and others convalescent; all came from the United States, Italy and Spain. PBMCs, B-cell-depleted T cells, or T cells provided the cDNA or gDNA that made up the material.

As processed by the authors: Amplification of reference gene primers was used by the study to estimate nucleated cell counts. Produced via immunoSEQ multiplex PCR; TCRdb's table is partial and in-frame only. For V, J and clone size, that table is used; D and trimming come from the DNA. Among 350,000 to 550,000 clones listed, approximately 90% were seen once. The V gene end was trimmed by 6 bases and the J gene end by 0 bases; junction bases not matched to a gene: 5. Germline V lookup: CDR1 MGHDK, CDR2 SYGVNS. The CDR3 is made up of 15 amino acids. The TCR comes from a woman between 25 and 40 years old with acute or convalescent COVID-19. The specimen sequenced was peripheral blood. V and J are TRBV25-1 and TRBJ2-3, with 8 bases fitting TRBD1. CDR3 nucleotide sequence: TGTGCCAGCAGCCCTCGGACAGGGAGCACAGATACGCAGTATTTT. It specifies CASSPRTGSTDTQYF.